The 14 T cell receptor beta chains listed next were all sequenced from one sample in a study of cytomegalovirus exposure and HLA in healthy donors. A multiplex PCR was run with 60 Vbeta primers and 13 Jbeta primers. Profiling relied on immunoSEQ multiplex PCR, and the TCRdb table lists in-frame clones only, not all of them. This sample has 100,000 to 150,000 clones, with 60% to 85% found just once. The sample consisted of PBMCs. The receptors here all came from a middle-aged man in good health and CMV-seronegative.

CDR3 loop: CAVAGLGTNYGYTF. The CDR3 nucleotides are TGTGCCGTCGCTGGACTGGGTACTAACTATGGCTACACCTTC. The rearrangement joins TRBV6-5 to TRBJ1-2; no definite D call. Germline assignment: CDR1 MNHEY and CDR2 SVGAGI. V dropped 11 bases and J dropped 0 bases, with 16 bases sitting between them. The CDR3 extends over 14 amino acids.

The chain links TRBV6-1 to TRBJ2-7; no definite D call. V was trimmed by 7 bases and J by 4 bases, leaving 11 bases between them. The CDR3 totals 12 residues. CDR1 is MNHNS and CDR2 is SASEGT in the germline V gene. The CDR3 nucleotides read TGTGCCAGCACAAACGTCCTATACGAGCAGTACTTC. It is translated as CASTNVLYEQYF.

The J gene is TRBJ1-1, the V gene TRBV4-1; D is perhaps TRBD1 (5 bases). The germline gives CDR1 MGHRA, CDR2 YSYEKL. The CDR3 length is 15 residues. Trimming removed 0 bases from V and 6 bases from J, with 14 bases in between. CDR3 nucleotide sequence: TGCGCCAGCAGCCAAGAGGGAGGGGCTTGGGCTGAAGCTTTCTTT. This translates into CASSQEGGAWAEAFF.

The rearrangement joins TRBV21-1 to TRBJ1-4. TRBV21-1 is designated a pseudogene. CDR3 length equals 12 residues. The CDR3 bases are TGTGCCAGCAGCAAAGCTTCCCGGTCACTGTTTTTT. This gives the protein CASSKASRSLFF.

The CDR3 is CAIGRAGGVYQETQYF. CDR3 DNA: TGTGCCATCGGACGCGCGGGGGGGGTGTATCAAGAGACCCAGTACTTC. The chain joins TRBV10-3 to TRBJ2-5; 9 nucleotides match TRBD2. The CDR3 consists of 16 residues. The V and J ends lost 8 bases and 2 bases, in that order; junction bases with no gene match: 12. Germline V gives CDR1 ENHRY, CDR2 SYGVKD.

As DNA, the CDR3 is TGTGCCAGCAGCTCGACTCGGACAGGGAACTATGGCTACACCTTC. As protein: CASSSTRTGNYGYTF. The V call is TRBV7-2, the J call TRBJ1-2; 8 positions match TRBD1. This CDR3 region has 15 residues. V was pared by 4 bases and J by 2 bases, with 6 bases of the junction left unmatched. The germline V gene has CDR1 SGHTA and CDR2 FQGNSA.

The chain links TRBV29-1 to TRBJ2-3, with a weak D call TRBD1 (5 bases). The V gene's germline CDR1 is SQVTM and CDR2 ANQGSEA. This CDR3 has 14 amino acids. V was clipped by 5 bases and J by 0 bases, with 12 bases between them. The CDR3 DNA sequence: TGCAGCGTTCCAGGGCCCCCTAGCACAGATACGCAGTATTTT. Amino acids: CSVPGPPSTDTQYF.

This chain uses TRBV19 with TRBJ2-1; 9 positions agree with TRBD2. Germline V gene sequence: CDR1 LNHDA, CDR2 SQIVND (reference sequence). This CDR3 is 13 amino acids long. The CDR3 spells CGSGGSSYNEQFF. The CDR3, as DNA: TGTGGTAGCGGGGGTAGCTCCTACAATGAGCAGTTCTTC.

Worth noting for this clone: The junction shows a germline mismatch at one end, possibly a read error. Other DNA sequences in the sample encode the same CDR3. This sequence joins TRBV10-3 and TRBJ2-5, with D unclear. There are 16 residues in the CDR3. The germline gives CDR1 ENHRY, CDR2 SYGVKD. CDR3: CAISGVGTLSQETQYF. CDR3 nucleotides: TGCGCCATCAGTGGAGTTGGCACACTAAGCCAAGAGACCCAGTACTTC.

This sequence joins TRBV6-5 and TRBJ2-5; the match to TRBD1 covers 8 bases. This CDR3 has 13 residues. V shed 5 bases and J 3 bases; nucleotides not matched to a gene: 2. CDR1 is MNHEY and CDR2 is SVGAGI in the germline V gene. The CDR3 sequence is CASSPDREETQYF. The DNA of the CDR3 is TGTGCCAGCAGTCCGGACAGGGAAGAGACCCAGTACTTC.

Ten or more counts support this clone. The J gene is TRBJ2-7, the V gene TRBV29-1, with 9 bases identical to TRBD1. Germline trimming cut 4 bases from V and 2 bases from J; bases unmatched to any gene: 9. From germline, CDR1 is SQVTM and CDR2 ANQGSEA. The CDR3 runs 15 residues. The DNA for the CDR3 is TGCAGCGTTGTAGAGGGGACAGGGTCCACCTACGAGCAGTACGTC. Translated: CSVVEGTGSTYEQYV.

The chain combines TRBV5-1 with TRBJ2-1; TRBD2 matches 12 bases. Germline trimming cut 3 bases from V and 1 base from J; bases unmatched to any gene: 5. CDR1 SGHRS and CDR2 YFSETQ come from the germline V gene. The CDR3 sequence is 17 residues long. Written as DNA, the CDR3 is TGCGCCAGCAGCTCTACTAGCGGGGGGTTTTCCTACAATGAGCAGTTCTTC. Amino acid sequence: CASSSTSGGFSYNEQFF.

The CDR3: CASYAGQETQYF. The CDR3 DNA follows: TGCGCCAGCTACGCAGGGCAAGAGACCCAGTACTTC. The rearrangement links TRBV5-1 to TRBJ2-5; tentatively, D is TRBD1 (5 bases). Germline loops: CDR1 SGHRS, CDR2 YFSETQ. Deletions cut 7 bases from V and 2 bases from J, with 9 bases between. The CDR3 has 12 residues.

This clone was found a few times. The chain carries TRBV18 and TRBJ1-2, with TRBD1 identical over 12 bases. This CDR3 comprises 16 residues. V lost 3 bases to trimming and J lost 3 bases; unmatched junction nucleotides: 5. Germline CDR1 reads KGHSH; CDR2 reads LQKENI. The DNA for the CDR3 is TGTGCCAGCTCACCCGCCGGGACAGGGGGCTACTATGGCTACACCTTC. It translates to CASSPAGTGGYYGYTF.